Listed below are T cell receptor beta chains from one sample, sequenced in a study of technical replicates of blood from a few donors. Sequencing was performed with immunoSEQ multiplex PCR; in TCRdb, only in-frame clones are kept and a portion is missing. The sample has several thousand clones; 95% to 97% are singletons. The sequenced sample was PBMCs. These receptors all come from a human donor in good health. The CDR3 runs from the conserved cysteine through the conserved F or W. The order of the fields is V gene, D gene, CDR3 length, J gene, clone size, CDR3 protein, CDR3 DNA. D genes are given only for firm matches. Not every row has a clone size; where given, it reads once, few, many or a size class.

TRBV5-1,TRBD2,14,TRBJ2-1,.,CASSLSGTGGEQFF,TGCGCCAGCAGCCTTAGCGGGACGGGTGGTGAGCAGTTCTTC
TRBV10-2,.,15,TRBJ2-7,once,CASTQFPGQNYEQYF,TGCGCCAGCACTCAATTCCCGGGACAAAACTACGAGCAGTACTTC
TRBV19,TRBD1,15,TRBJ1-5,.,CASTGTGGSNQPQHF,TGTGCCAGTACCGGGACAGGGGGCAGCAATCAGCCCCAGCATTTT
TRBV9,.,14,TRBJ1-2,once,CASSATTANYGYTF,TGTGCCAGCAGCGCGACCACAGCTAACTATGGCTACACCTTC
TRBV9,.,14,TRBJ2-7,.,CASSPGGGYYEQYF,TGTGCCAGCAGCCCGGGGGGCGGGTACTACGAGCAGTACTTC
TRBV4-1,TRBD1,15,TRBJ1-5,.,CASSQDQGGYQPQHF,TGCGCCAGCAGCCAAGATCAGGGGGGATATCAGCCCCAGCATTTT
TRBV5-4,.,19,TRBJ2-2,.,CASSSTPYRTTVETGELFF,TGTGCCAGCAGCTCTACCCCTTACAGGACGACAGTGGAAACCGGGGAGCTGTTTTTT
TRBV2,TRBD1,15,TRBJ2-4,once,CASRIGQVAKNIQYF,TGTGCCAGCAGGATTGGACAGGTAGCCAAAAACATTCAGTACTTC
TRBV11-2,TRBD1,13,TRBJ1-2,.,CASSPGTGYGYTF,TGTGCCAGCAGTCCCGGGACAGGCTATGGCTACACCTTC
TRBV5-1,TRBD1,17,TRBJ2-3,.,CASSIEPGQGSTDTQYF,TGCGCCAGCAGCATCGAACCGGGACAGGGTAGCACAGATACGCAGTATTTT
TRBV6-1,TRBD1,16,TRBJ2-1,.,CASSEDWDRSYNEQFF,TGTGCCAGCAGTGAAGATTGGGACAGGAGCTACAATGAGCAGTTCTTC
TRBV5-1,.,12,TRBJ2-3,.,CASREGTDTQYF,TGCGCCAGCAGGGAGGGCACAGATACGCAGTATTTT
TRBV28,.,14,TRBJ2-3,.,CASSFWRDTDTQYF,TGTGCCAGCAGTTTCTGGCGGGACACAGATACGCAGTATTTT
TRBV5-1,.,15,TRBJ1-4,once,CASSSGTAALEKLFF,TGCGCCAGCAGCTCCGGGACTGCAGCCCTTGAAAAACTGTTTTTT
TRBV5-6,TRBD1,16,TRBJ2-7,.,CASSPQGASRSYEQYF,TGTGCCAGCAGCCCCCAGGGGGCGAGTCGGTCCTACGAGCAGTACTTC
TRBV6-1,TRBD2,15,TRBJ2-7,.,CASSDGAGAPHEQYF,TGTGCCAGCAGTGATGGGGCGGGAGCCCCGCACGAGCAGTACTTC
TRBV13,.,16,TRBJ2-1,once,CASSPPTGPSYNEQFF,TGTGCCAGCAGCCCACCCACAGGGCCGAGCTACAATGAGCAGTTCTTC
TRBV28,TRBD1,13,TRBJ1-2,.,CASSLGQIYGYTF,TGTGCCAGCAGTCTGGGACAGATCTATGGCTACACCTTC
TRBV6-1,TRBD1,14,TRBJ1-4,.,CASRKQGAQEKLFF,TGTGCCAGCAGGAAACAGGGGGCGCAAGAAAAACTGTTTTTT
TRBV18,.,14,TRBJ2-1,.,CASSPQGFYNEQFF,TGTGCCAGCTCACCGCAGGGGTTCTACAATGAGCAGTTCTTC
TRBV10-2,TRBD2,16,TRBJ2-1,.,CASSESSGTVLNEQFF,TGCGCCAGCAGTGAGAGTAGCGGGACCGTCCTAAATGAGCAGTTCTTC
TRBV9,TRBD2,14,TRBJ2-7,.,CASSAGLAEDEQYF,TGTGCCAGCAGCGCGGGACTAGCAGAAGACGAGCAGTACTTC
TRBV19,.,14,TRBJ1-1,.,CASSIDRMNTEAFF,TGTGCCAGTAGTATAGACAGGATGAACACTGAAGCTTTCTTT
TRBV18,TRBD2,17,TRBJ2-2,.,CASSPGLAGGPTGELFF,TGTGCCAGCTCACCCGGACTAGCGGGAGGCCCCACCGGGGAGCTGTTTTTT
TRBV6-1,TRBD1,16,TRBJ2-3,.,CASSGEQGATTSSQYF,TGTGCCAGCAGTGGAGAACAGGGGGCCACTACAAGTTCGCAGTATTTT
TRBV29-1,.,13,TRBJ2-3,.,CSVAGEGTDTQYF,TGCAGCGTTGCCGGGGAGGGCACAGATACGCAGTATTTT
TRBV6-5,.,15,TRBJ2-7,.,CASSVTGLPFYEQYF,TGTGCCAGCAGCGTAACAGGCCTTCCCTTCTACGAGCAGTACTTC
TRBV7-8,.,14,TRBJ1-1,once,CASSPTQGRTEAFF,TGTGCCAGCAGCCCGACCCAGGGCCGCACTGAAGCTTTCTTT
TRBV5-8,TRBD1,15,TRBJ1-2,.,CASSLGDRPNYGYTF,TGTGCCAGCAGCTTAGGGGACAGGCCCAACTATGGCTACACCTTC
TRBV29-1,TRBD2,14,TRBJ2-1,.,CSVFLAGVANEQFF,TGCAGCGTCTTCCTAGCGGGAGTAGCAAATGAGCAGTTCTTC
TRBV6-1,.,11,TRBJ2-7,.,CASPMSYEQYF,TGTGCCAGCCCTATGTCCTACGAGCAGTACTTC
TRBV5-1,.,15,TRBJ1-4,.,CASSSGRGSTEKLFF,TGCGCCAGCAGCTCTGGCAGGGGCTCAACTGAAAAACTGTTTTTT
TRBV5-4,TRBD2,16,TRBJ2-7,.,CASSFGGLAGVNEQYF,TGTGCCAGCAGCTTTGGAGGACTAGCGGGAGTGAACGAGCAGTACTTC
TRBV13,.,15,TRBJ1-1,.,CASSQGYRANTEAFF,TGTGCCAGCAGCCAGGGGTACCGGGCGAACACTGAAGCTTTCTTT
TRBV27,.,13,TRBJ2-5,few,CASSLRGLETQYF,TGTGCCAGCAGTTTACGAGGATTAGAGACCCAGTACTTC
TRBV27,.,15,TRBJ2-2,once,CASRTGLSNTGELFF,TGTGCCAGCAGGACTGGACTGTCGAACACCGGGGAGCTGTTTTTT
TRBV6-5,.,15,TRBJ1-1,.,CATAPGLAFPTEAFF,TGTGCCACCGCTCCGGGGTTGGCGTTTCCCACTGAAGCTTTCTTT
TRBV13,TRBD1,14,TRBJ2-7,.,CASSSGQGLGEQYF,TGTGCCAGCAGCTCCGGACAGGGTCTGGGGGAGCAGTACTTC
TRBV7-2,TRBD2,15,TRBJ2-1,.,CASSPSGSAVNEQFF,TGTGCCAGCAGCCCTAGCGGGAGCGCCGTCAATGAGCAGTTCTTC
TRBV30,TRBD1,14,TRBJ2-7,.,CAWSPGQGDYEQYF,TGTGCCTGGAGTCCGGGACAGGGGGACTACGAGCAGTACTTC
TRBV30,TRBD1,14,TRBJ2-6,.,CAWNRGNGANVLTF,TGTGCCTGGAACAGGGGGAACGGGGCCAACGTCCTGACTTTC
TRBV5-8,TRBD1,12,TRBJ1-5,.,CASNYRGQPQHF,TGTGCCAGCAACTACAGGGGGCAGCCCCAGCATTTT
TRBV6-1,.,20,TRBJ1-1,few,CASSEEPAGYLAGLYTEAFF,TGTGCCAGCAGTGAAGAGCCGGCGGGTTATCTGGCAGGTTTGTACACTGAAGCTTTCTTT
TRBV6-1,TRBD2,12,TRBJ2-1,.,CASSAGGNEQFF,TGTGCCAGCAGTGCGGGGGGGAATGAGCAGTTCTTC
TRBV30,.,11,TRBJ2-5,.,CASGTRETQYF,TGTGCCTCCGGGACTCGAGAGACCCAGTACTTC
TRBV6-1,TRBD1,15,TRBJ1-5,.,CASRTGTGRYQPQHF,TGTGCCAGCAGGACAGGGACAGGGAGATATCAGCCCCAGCATTTT
TRBV13,.,14,TRBJ1-5,.,CASSLRYGTQPQHF,TGTGCCAGCAGCTTACGGTACGGTACTCAGCCCCAGCATTTT
TRBV9,.,18,TRBJ2-2,.,CASSVAPLGNPELGELFF,TGTGCCAGCAGCGTAGCTCCCCTCGGCAACCCGGAGCTGGGGGAGCTGTTTTTT
TRBV7-8,TRBD2,16,TRBJ2-1,.,CASSLVGGSSYNEQFF,TGTGCCAGCAGCTTAGTGGGCGGGAGCTCCTACAATGAGCAGTTCTTC
TRBV30,TRBD2,17,TRBJ2-3,.,CAWSSGSGGGSTDTQYF,TGTGCCTGGAGTAGCGGGAGTGGGGGGGGAAGCACAGATACGCAGTATTTT
TRBV19,TRBD1,16,TRBJ1-5,.,CASSISPTGNNQPQHF,TGTGCCAGTAGTATATCCCCGACAGGGAACAATCAGCCCCAGCATTTT
TRBV27,TRBD2,17,TRBJ2-4,.,CASSPGGTSGTYNIQYF,TGTGCCAGCAGTCCGGGCGGGACTAGCGGGACTTACAACATTCAGTACTTC
TRBV29-1,.,12,TRBJ1-2,.,CSVNGVNYGYTF,TGCAGCGTCAACGGGGTAAACTATGGCTACACCTTC
TRBV6-1,TRBD2,16,TRBJ2-2,.,CASSEAQLAVTGELFF,TGTGCCAGCAGTGAAGCCCAGCTAGCGGTCACCGGGGAGCTGTTTTTT
TRBV6-5,.,15,TRBJ1-2,once,CASSYSSVGRDGYTF,TGTGCCAGCAGTTACTCGAGTGTGGGGAGGGATGGCTACACCTTC
TRBV5-1,.,14,TRBJ1-2,.,CASSLGQLNYGYTF,TGCGCCAGCAGCTTGGGACAGCTTAACTATGGCTACACCTTC
TRBV28,TRBD2,16,TRBJ2-1,.,CASTSSGSYLSNEQFF,TGTGCCAGCACTAGTAGCGGGAGCTATCTGTCCAATGAGCAGTTCTTC
TRBV5-1,TRBD1,15,TRBJ2-7,.,CASSSGQGNLGEQYF,TGCGCCAGCAGCTCGGGACAGGGAAATCTCGGCGAGCAGTACTTC
TRBV19,TRBD1,21,TRBJ2-6,.,CASSIMGFSAGGWVGANVLTF,TGTGCCAGTAGTATAATGGGGTTTTCGGCAGGGGGCTGGGTTGGGGCCAACGTCCTGACTTTC
TRBV6-5,.,13,TRBJ2-7,.,CASSGGLGYEQYF,TGTGCCAGCAGTGGCGGATTGGGTTACGAGCAGTACTTC